This T cell receptor beta chain comes out of a study of cytomegalovirus exposure and HLA in healthy donors. Study observations and caveats: One variant, a missense change in DCLRE1C, was linked in a later analysis to TCR beta V- and J-gene trimming. The study flagged 150 to 200 TCR beta chains as cytomegalovirus-associated.

Germline trimming cut 4 bases from V and 2 bases from J; bases unmatched to any gene: 6. Germline V lookup: CDR1 ENHRY, CDR2 SYGVKD. The CDR3 sequence is 15 residues long. The study ran its PCR with 60 Vbeta and 13 Jbeta primers. Some clones are missing from TCRdb's copy, which holds only in-frame ones; the method was immunoSEQ multiplex PCR. The table shows 120,000 to 150,000 clones, with about 84% occurring only once. This clone appeared a few times. Its matching antigen is unknown. Source material: PBMCs. This sequence originates from a middle-aged woman in good health and CMV-seropositive. The chain links TRBV10-3 to TRBJ2-7; 9 bases line up with TRBD1. This chain's CDR3 is CAISVSGTGPYEQYF. The CDR3 bases are TGTGCCATCAGTGTCTCCGGGACAGGGCCCTACGAGCAGTACTTC.